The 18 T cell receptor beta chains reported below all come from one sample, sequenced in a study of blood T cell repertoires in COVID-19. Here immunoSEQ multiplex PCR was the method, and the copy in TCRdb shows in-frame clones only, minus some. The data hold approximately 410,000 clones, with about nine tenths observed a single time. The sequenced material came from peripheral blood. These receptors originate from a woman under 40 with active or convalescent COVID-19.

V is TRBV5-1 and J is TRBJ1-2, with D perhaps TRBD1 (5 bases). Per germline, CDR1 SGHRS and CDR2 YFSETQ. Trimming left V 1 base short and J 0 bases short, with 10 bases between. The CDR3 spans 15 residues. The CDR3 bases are TGCGCCAGCAGCTTGTTTGACAGTTCTAACTATGGCTACACCTTC. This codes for CASSLFDSSNYGYTF.

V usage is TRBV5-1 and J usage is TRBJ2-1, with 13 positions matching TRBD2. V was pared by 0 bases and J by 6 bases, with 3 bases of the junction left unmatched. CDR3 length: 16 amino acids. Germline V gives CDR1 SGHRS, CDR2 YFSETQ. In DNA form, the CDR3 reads TGCGCCAGCAGCTTGGCGACTAGCGGGGGGAGCAATGAGCAGTTCTTC. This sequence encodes CASSLATSGGSNEQFF.

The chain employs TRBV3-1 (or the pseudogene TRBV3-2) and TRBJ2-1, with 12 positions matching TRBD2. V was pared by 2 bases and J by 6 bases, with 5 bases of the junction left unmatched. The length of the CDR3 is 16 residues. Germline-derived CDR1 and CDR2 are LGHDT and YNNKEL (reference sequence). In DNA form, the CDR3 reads TGTGCCAGCAGCCAACTAGCGGGGGGGCCGAGCAATGAGCAGTTCTTC. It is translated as CASSQLAGGPSNEQFF.

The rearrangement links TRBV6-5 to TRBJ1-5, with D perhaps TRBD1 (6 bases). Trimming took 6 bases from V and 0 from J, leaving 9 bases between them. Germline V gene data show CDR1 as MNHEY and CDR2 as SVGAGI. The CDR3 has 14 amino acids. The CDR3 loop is CASRPGDSNQPQHF. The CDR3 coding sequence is TGTGCCAGCAGGCCAGGGGATAGCAATCAGCCCCAGCATTTT.

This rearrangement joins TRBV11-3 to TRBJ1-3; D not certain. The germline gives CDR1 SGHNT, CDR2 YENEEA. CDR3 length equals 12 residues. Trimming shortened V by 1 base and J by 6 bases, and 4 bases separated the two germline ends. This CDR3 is CASSLVKNTIYF. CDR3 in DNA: TGTGCCAGCAGCTTAGTAAAAAACACCATATATTTT.

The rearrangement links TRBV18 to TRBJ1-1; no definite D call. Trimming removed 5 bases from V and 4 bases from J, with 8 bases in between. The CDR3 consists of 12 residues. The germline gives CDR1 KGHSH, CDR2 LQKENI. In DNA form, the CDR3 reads TGTGCCAGCTCAATGGGGAGCACTGAAGCTTTCTTT. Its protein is CASSMGSTEAFF.

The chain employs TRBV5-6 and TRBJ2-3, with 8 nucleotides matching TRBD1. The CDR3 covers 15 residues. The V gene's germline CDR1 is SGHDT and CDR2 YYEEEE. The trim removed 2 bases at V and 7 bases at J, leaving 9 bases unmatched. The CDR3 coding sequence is TGTGCCAGCAGCTTTGGGCAGGGGGCACTGAATACGCAGTATTTT. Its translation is CASSFGQGALNTQYF.

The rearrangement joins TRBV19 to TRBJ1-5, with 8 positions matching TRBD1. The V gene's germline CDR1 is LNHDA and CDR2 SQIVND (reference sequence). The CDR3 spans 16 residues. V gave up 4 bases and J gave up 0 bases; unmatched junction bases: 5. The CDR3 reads CASSRGTGYSNQPQHF. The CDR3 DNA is TGTGCCAGTAGTAGAGGGACAGGTTATAGCAATCAGCCCCAGCATTTT.

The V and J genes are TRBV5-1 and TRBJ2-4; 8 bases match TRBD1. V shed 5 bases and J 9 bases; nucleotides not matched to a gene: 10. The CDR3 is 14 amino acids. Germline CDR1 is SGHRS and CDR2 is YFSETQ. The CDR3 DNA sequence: TGCGCCAGCAGAACTAATGCAGGGGGCCCCATTCAGTACTTC. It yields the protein CASRTNAGGPIQYF.

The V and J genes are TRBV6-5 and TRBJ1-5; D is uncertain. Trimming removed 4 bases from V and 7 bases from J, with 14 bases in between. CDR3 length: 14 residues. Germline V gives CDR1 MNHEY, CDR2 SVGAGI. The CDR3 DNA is TGTGCCAGCAGTTCTCCGCCGGGATCCCAGCCCCAGCATTTT. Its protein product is CASSSPPGSQPQHF.

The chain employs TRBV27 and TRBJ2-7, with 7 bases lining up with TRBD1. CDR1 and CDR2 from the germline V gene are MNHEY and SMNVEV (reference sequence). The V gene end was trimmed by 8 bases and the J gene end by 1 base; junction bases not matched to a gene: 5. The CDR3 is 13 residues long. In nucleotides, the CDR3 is TGTGCCAGCGCCTTGACAGGGTCCTACGAGCAGTACTTC. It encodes CASALTGSYEQYF.

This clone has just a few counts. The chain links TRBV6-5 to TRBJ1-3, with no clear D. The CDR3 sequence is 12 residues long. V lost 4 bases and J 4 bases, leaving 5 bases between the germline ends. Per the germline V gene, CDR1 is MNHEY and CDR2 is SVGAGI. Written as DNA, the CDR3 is TGTGCCAGCAGTTCAATCGGAAACACCATATATTTT. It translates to CASSSIGNTIYF.

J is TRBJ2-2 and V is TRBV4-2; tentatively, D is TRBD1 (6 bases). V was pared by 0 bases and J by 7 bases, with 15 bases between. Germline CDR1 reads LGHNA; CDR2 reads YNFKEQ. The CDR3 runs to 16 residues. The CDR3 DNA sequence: TGTGCCAGCAGCCAAGATAATATGGGGGCCGGCGGGGAGCTGTTTTTT. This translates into CASSQDNMGAGGELFF.

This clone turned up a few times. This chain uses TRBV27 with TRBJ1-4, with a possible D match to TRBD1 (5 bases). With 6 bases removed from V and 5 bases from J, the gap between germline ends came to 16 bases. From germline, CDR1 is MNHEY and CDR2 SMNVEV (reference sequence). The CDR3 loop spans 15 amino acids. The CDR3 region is CASSRRGLSNEKLFF. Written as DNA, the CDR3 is TGTGCCAGCAGCAGACGGGGGTTGAGCAATGAAAAACTGTTTTTT.

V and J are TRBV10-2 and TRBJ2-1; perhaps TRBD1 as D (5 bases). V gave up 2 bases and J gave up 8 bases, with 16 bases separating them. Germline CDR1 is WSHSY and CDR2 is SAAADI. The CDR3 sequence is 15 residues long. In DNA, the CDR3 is TGCGCCAGCAGTGAGCCCAAAGGCAGGGTTTATGAGCAGTTCTTC. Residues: CASSEPKGRVYEQFF.

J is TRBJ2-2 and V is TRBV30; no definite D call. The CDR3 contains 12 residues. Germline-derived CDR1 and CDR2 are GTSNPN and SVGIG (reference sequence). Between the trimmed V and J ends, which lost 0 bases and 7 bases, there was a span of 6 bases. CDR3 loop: CAWSVLSGELFF. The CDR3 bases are TGTGCCTGGAGTGTACTAAGCGGGGAGCTGTTTTTT.

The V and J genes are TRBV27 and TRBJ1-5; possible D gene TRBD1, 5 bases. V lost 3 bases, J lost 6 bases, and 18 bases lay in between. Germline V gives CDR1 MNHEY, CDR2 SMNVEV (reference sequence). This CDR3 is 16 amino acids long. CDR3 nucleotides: TGTGCCAGCAGTTTGGGAGGGGCCCGGGCAATTCAGCCCCAGCATTTT. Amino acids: CASSLGGARAIQPQHF.

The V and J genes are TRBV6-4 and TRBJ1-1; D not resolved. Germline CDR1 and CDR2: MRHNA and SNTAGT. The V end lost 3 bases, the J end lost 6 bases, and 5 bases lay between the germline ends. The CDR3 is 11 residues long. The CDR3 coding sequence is TGTGCCAGCAGTGAAGAGTCTGAAGCTTTCTTT. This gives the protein CASSEESEAFF.